This T cell receptor beta chain derives from a study of somatic mutations in cytotoxic T cells in rheumatoid arthritis. This clone was seen only a few times. Here immunoSEQ multiplex PCR was the method, and the copy in TCRdb shows in-frame clones only, minus some. Seen here are about 7,000 clones, roughly 71% observed once, and the top ten hold more than 15%. The V gene's germline CDR1 is SGHDN and CDR2 FVKESK. This CDR3 spans 13 amino acids. The V end lost 7 bases, the J end lost 3 bases, and 12 bases lay between the germline ends. Sequencing was performed on CD8+ T cells sorted from blood. This TCR was recovered from an adult with rheumatoid arthritis. The V call is TRBV14, the J call TRBJ1-1; D call uncertain. The CDR3 region is CASTLSRDTEAFF. In nucleotides, the CDR3 is TGTGCCAGCACCCTCTCCCGGGACACTGAAGCTTTCTTT.